This T cell receptor beta chain was observed in a study of blood T cell repertoires in COVID-19. The CDR3 sequence is 15 residues long. Trimming left V 3 bases short and J 4 bases short, with 13 bases between. Germline assignment: CDR1 SGHTA and CDR2 FQGNSA. TCRdb's copy holds only in-frame clones and misses some; the assay was immunoSEQ multiplex PCR. The repertoire consists of some 230,000 clones, with around four fifths occurring once and the leading ten covering about 15%. This TCR was recovered from a man aged 35 to 55 who had recovered from COVID-19. The sequencing input was PBMCs or T cells enriched from blood (not recorded which). The V and J genes are TRBV7-2 and TRBJ2-1; a weak D match, TRBD2 (7 bases). In nucleotides, the CDR3 is TGTGCCAGCAGCTTGGGAGGGGGTTTATACAATGAGCAGTTCTTC. It encodes CASSLGGGLYNEQFF. Complete variable domain (other parts from reference TRBV7-2 and TRBJ2-1): GAGVSQSPSNKVTEKGKDVELRCDPISGHTALYWYRQSLGQGLEFLIYFQGNSAPDKSGLPSDRFSAERTGGSVSTLTIQRTQQEDSAVYLCASSLGGGLYNEQFFGPGTRLTVL.